One sample yielded the 6 T cell receptor beta chains listed below, sequenced in a study of OX40 agonist ivuxolimab in advanced cancers. The method was immunoSEQ multiplex PCR; TCRdb's version includes in-frame clones alone and lacks a portion of them. The table lists roughly 80,000 clones, more than 70% of them singletons. This material consisted of CD4+ or CD8+ T cells sorted from blood, taken in a trial of the OX40 agonist ivuxolimab. The receptors shown here come from an adult with an advanced solid tumor such as melanoma, head and neck, liver or kidney cancer.

The chain employs TRBV9 and TRBJ2-5, with a weak D call TRBD1 (5 bases). The ends were cut back, 0 bases at V and 2 bases at J, with 11 bases in the middle. Germline V CDR1 and CDR2: SGDLS, YYNGEE. This CDR3 contains 15 residues. CDR3 amino acids: CASSVGPDIQETQYF. The CDR3 nucleotides are TGTGCCAGCAGCGTAGGCCCGGACATACAAGAGACCCAGTACTTC. The full variable domain, its missing parts supplied by reference TRBV9 and TRBJ2-5, is DSGVTQTPKHLITATGQRVTLRCSPRSGDLSVYWYQQSLDQGLQFLIQYYNGEERAKGNILERFSAQQFPDLHSELNLSSLELGDSALYFCASSVGPDIQETQYFGPGTRLLVL.

The chain combines TRBV5-1 with TRBJ1-6; 10 bases are a match to TRBD1. This CDR3 is built from 16 residues. V was pared by 0 bases and J by 5 bases, with 2 bases of the junction left unmatched. Germline V lookup: CDR1 SGHRS, CDR2 YFSETQ. In DNA form, the CDR3 reads TGCGCCAGCAGCTTGGAGGGACAGGGGAATAATTCACCCCTCCACTTT. This sequence encodes CASSLEGQGNNSPLHF.

About this clone itself: Relative to the germline gene, one junction end is altered; a read error may explain this. This same CDR3 is encoded by further DNA sequences in the sample. This chain connects TRBV6-1 to TRBJ2-3; 13 bases align to TRBD2. Germline CDR1 and CDR2: MNHNS and SASEGT. This CDR3 is 15 amino acids long. The CDR3 sequence: CASTLTSGGPDTQYF. Here the CDR3 DNA reads TGTGCCAGCACCTTGACTAGCGGGGGGCCGGATACGCAATATTTT.

CDR3 protein: CATYQGPGNTIYF. In DNA, the CDR3 is TGTGCCACCTACCAGGGGCCCGGAAACACCATATATTTT. J is TRBJ1-3 and V is TRBV10-3, with D tentatively TRBD1 (6 bases). The CDR3 runs 13 residues. V was trimmed by 10 bases and J by 4 bases, leaving 14 bases between them. Germline V gene data show CDR1 as ENHRY and CDR2 as SYGVKD.

The genes are TRBV6-5 and TRBJ1-6; a possible D gene is TRBD1 (5 bases). Per the germline V gene, CDR1 is MNHEY and CDR2 is SVGAGI. The CDR3 runs to 15 residues. With 0 bases removed from V and 12 bases from J, the gap between germline ends came to 15 bases. The CDR3 region is CASSYSGGRREPLHF. CDR3 in DNA: TGTGCCAGCAGTTACTCGGGGGGTAGGAGGGAACCCCTCCACTTT.

The gene calls are TRBV11-3 and TRBJ2-6; unclear D gene. CDR1 is SGHNT, CDR2 YENEEA, per germline. This CDR3 spans 16 amino acids. V was clipped by 1 base and J by 0 bases, with 7 bases between them. CDR3 amino acids: CASSLVVGSGANVLTF. In DNA, the CDR3 is TGTGCCAGCAGCTTAGTGGTCGGCTCTGGGGCCAACGTCCTGACTTTC.